The 23 T cell receptor beta chains presented below share a single source sample, sequenced in a study of blood T cells in healthy people across ages. A second PCR of roughly 7 to 11 cycles used a sample-barcoded 5' primer and a J-beta primer mix. TCRdb independently ran MiXCR on the 5' RACE reads; one entry per CDR3 protein. The sample lists roughly 1.5 million distinct CDR3 sequences, 42% seen once, with approximately 4% in the top ten. The sequencing sample was made of blood. The receptor source for this set is a woman aged 18-29 years in good health.

The genes are TRBV15 and TRBJ1-2; no firm D call. Germline V gene lookup returns CDR1 LNHNV and CDR2 YYDKDF (reference sequence). The CDR3 spans 17 residues. Trimming removed 0 bases from V and 1 base from J, with 15 bases in between. The DNA for the CDR3 is TGTGCCACCAGCAGAGATCTGAAACAGACCTATAACTATGGCTACACCTTC. It specifies CATSRDLKQTYNYGYTF.

This chain uses TRBV20-1 with TRBJ1-1, with D unresolved. Germline-derived CDR1 and CDR2 are DFQATT and SNEGSKA (reference sequence). The CDR3 sequence is 16 residues long. With 0 bases removed from V and 1 base from J, the gap between germline ends came to 15 bases. This CDR3 is CSARDKLLSENTEAFF. In DNA, the CDR3 is TGCAGTGCTAGAGATAAGCTATTATCAGAGAACACTGAAGCTTTCTTT.

This clonotype was counted only a few times. The chain has TRBV12-3 or TRBV12-4 and TRBJ1-1; 9 nucleotides match TRBD1. With V trimmed by 6 bases and J by 5 bases, 7 bases remained unmatched. CDR3 length equals 14 residues. In nucleotides, the CDR3 is TGTGCCAGCAGCAGGACAGGGGAATTGACTGAAGCTTTCTTT. Protein sequence: CASSRTGELTEAFF.

The chain uses TRBV4-1 and TRBJ1-2, with 8 bases that match TRBD1. V trimming: 2 bases; J trimming: 0 bases; junction bases outside the gene matches: 11. The length of the CDR3 is 18 residues. The V gene's germline CDR1 is MGHRA and CDR2 YSYEKL. This chain's CDR3 is CASSQTWPGTGTNYGYTF. Here the CDR3 DNA reads TGCGCCAGCAGCCAAACCTGGCCCGGGACAGGAACTAACTATGGCTACACCTTC.

The rearrangement uses TRBV12-3 or TRBV12-4 and TRBJ2-7; unclear D gene. Trimming removed 8 bases from V and 3 bases from J, with 14 bases in between. The CDR3 is 13 amino acids. The CDR3: CASRWSDHYEQYF. Here the CDR3 DNA reads TGTGCCAGCCGTTGGTCGGACCACTACGAGCAGTACTTC.

The chain employs TRBV4-2 and TRBJ2-7, with 10 positions matching TRBD2. V shed 4 bases and J 3 bases; nucleotides not matched to a gene: 9. The length of the CDR3 is 16 residues. In germline, CDR1 is LGHNA, CDR2 YNFKEQ. The chain's CDR3 is CASSRAQGTSVYEQYF. The CDR3 coding sequence is TGTGCCAGCAGCCGAGCCCAGGGGACTAGCGTCTACGAGCAGTACTTC.

This sequence joins TRBV6-5 and TRBJ2-5; TRBD2 matches 10 bases. Losses at the gene ends were 5 bases for V and 11 bases for J; bases not matched to a gene: 11. Germline lookup yields CDR1 MNHEY and CDR2 SVGAGI. This CDR3 is built from 14 residues. As DNA, the CDR3 is TGTGCCAGCAGTGGCTCTAGCGGGGGACTTGAGCAGTACTTC. Residues: CASSGSSGGLEQYF.

This clonotype occurred a few times. The chain recombines TRBV20-1 with TRBJ2-5, with D unclear. The germline gives CDR1 DFQATT, CDR2 SNEGSKA (reference sequence). V was pared by 5 bases and J by 5 bases, with 15 bases between. The CDR3 runs to 13 residues. CDR3 in amino acids: CSAQRGPTETQYF. DNA of the CDR3: TGCAGTGCTCAAAGAGGACCTACCGAGACCCAGTACTTC.

V gene TRBV6-6 combines with J gene TRBJ2-3, with D possibly TRBD2 on 6 matching bases. CDR1 is MNHNY and CDR2 is SVGAGI in the germline V gene (reference sequence). The CDR3 has 16 residues. The ends were cut back, 6 bases at V and 2 bases at J, with 18 bases in the middle. Written as DNA, the CDR3 is TGTGCCAGCAGGTTCCGGGACTGGGCTAACACAGATACGCAGTATTTT. Its protein product is CASRFRDWANTDTQYF.

The rearrangement uses TRBV7-8 and TRBJ2-1; maybe TRBD1 (5 bases). Trimming cost V 3 bases and J 5 bases, with 14 bases left between them. Germline values: CDR1 SGHVS, CDR2 FQNEAQ. The CDR3 is 15 amino acids. In DNA, the CDR3 is TGTGCCAGCAGCTTTTCTGTGGGGCGTGACAATGAGCAGTTCTTC. It specifies CASSFSVGRDNEQFF.

The chain joins TRBV5-1 to TRBJ2-1, with TRBD2 matching over 10 bases. The CDR3 totals 16 residues. Germline V gives CDR1 SGHRS, CDR2 YFSETQ. With V trimmed by 0 bases and J by 8 bases, 8 bases remained unmatched. For the CDR3, the DNA is TGCGCCAGCAGCTTGGCCGGTAGCGGGGGGAAAGATGAGCAGTTCTTC. This gives the protein CASSLAGSGGKDEQFF.

V is TRBV10-3 and J is TRBJ1-2; unclear D gene. The CDR3 runs to 14 residues. CDR1 and CDR2 (germline): ENHRY, SYGVKD. Trimming took off 10 bases at V and 4 bases at J, with 19 bases between the two ends. Here the CDR3 reads CASSDRVLAYGYTF. Written as DNA, the CDR3 is TGTGCCAGTTCGGACCGAGTCCTCGCCTATGGCTACACCTTC.

A few counts support this clonotype. The chain links TRBV19 to TRBJ2-3, with 8 bases matching TRBD1. CDR3 size: 15 residues. Trimming at V came to 6 bases and at J to 1 base, leaving 6 bases not matched to a gene. CDR1 is LNHDA, CDR2 SQIVND, per germline (reference sequence). CDR3 DNA: TGTGCCAGTAGCCAGCACAGGGGGGGCACAGATACGCAGTATTTT. Residues: CASSQHRGGTDTQYF.

The CDR3 region has the DNA TGCGCCAGCAGCCAAGCAGGGGTCGGTAATGAAAAACTGTTTTTT. Translation: CASSQAGVGNEKLFF. The chain recombines TRBV4-1 with TRBJ1-4, with a weak D call TRBD1 (6 bases). V lost 1 base and J 4 bases, leaving 10 bases between the germline ends. Germline CDR1 and CDR2: MGHRA and YSYEKL. This CDR3 has 15 residues.

The chain joins TRBV24-1 to TRBJ1-2, with a possible D match to TRBD1 (5 bases). The CDR3 runs to 15 residues. With 4 bases removed from V and 4 bases from J, the gap between germline ends came to 15 bases. CDR1 is KGHDR and CDR2 is SFDVKD in the germline V gene. Here the CDR3 reads CATSEGETDFYGYTF. The CDR3 DNA is TGTGCCACCAGTGAGGGGGAGACAGACTTCTATGGCTACACCTTC.

This clonotype was recorded a few times. The rearrangement uses TRBV4-1 and TRBJ2-7; TRBD1 matches 8 bases. J gave up 0 bases and V 4 bases, and 5 bases lay outside the gene matches. This CDR3 is built from 15 residues. The germline V gene encodes CDR1 MGHRA and CDR2 YSYEKL. CDR3 sequence reads: CASSLTTGGSYEQYF. The CDR3 bases are TGCGCCAGCAGCCTTACTACAGGGGGCTCCTACGAGCAGTACTTC.

This rearrangement joins TRBV29-1 to TRBJ2-1; either TRBD1 or TRBD2 may fit D (5 bases each). Trimming cost V 6 bases and J 10 bases, with 13 bases left between them. CDR3 length: 11 residues. Per the germline V gene, CDR1 is SQVTM and CDR2 is ANQGSEA. The CDR3 sequence is CSVGPGTEQFF. As DNA, the CDR3 is TGCAGCGTGGGCCCGGGGACGGAGCAGTTCTTC.

This clonotype has more than one count but fewer than ten. The rearrangement uses TRBV9 and TRBJ2-1; TRBD1 aligns across 8 bases. J lost 0 bases, V lost 3 bases, and 8 bases had no gene match. The V gene's germline CDR1 is SGDLS and CDR2 YYNGEE. This CDR3 is built from 17 residues. CDR3 sequence (DNA): TGTGCCAGCAGCGAGGGCAGGGGGCGAAGCTCCTACAATGAGCAGTTCTTC. Amino acid sequence: CASSEGRGRSSYNEQFF.

Comment on this clonotype: The junction shows a germline mismatch at one end, possibly a read error. CDR3 region: CAISQTSSPDAQYF. The CDR3 DNA follows: TGTGCCATCAGCCAGACTAGTAGCCCAGATGCGCAGTATTTT. The J gene is TRBJ2-3, the V gene TRBV10-3, with D tentatively TRBD2 (6 bases). Germline loops: CDR1 ENHRY, CDR2 SYGVKD. The CDR3 is made up of 14 amino acids.

This clonotype has only a few counts. The chain couples TRBV29-1 to TRBJ2-4; tentatively, D is TRBD2 (5 bases). The V gene lost 5 bases and the J gene lost 1 base, with 9 bases spanning the gap. Germline loops: CDR1 SQVTM, CDR2 ANQGSEA. The CDR3 is 13 amino acids. DNA of the CDR3: TGCAGCGTTCACGCGGGCGCCAAAAACATTCAGTACTTC. Residues: CSVHAGAKNIQYF.

This clonotype was counted at least ten times. V and J are TRBV2 and TRBJ2-7, with TRBD1 identical over 7 bases. The CDR3 runs to 14 residues. V dropped 1 base and J dropped 2; count of bases not matched to a gene: 2. In germline, CDR1 is SNHLY, CDR2 FYNNEI. Here the CDR3 reads CASSEDRGAYEQYF. CDR3 in DNA: TGTGCCAGCAGTGAAGACAGGGGTGCCTACGAGCAGTACTTC.

This clonotype was picked up many times. V and J are TRBV2 and TRBJ1-4; weak D call: TRBD1 (6 bases). V shed 3 bases and J shed 6 bases, with 14 bases lying between them. CDR1 and CDR2 from the germline V gene are SNHLY and FYNNEI. The CDR3 consists of 15 residues. CDR3 residues: CASSESDRMYEKLFF. The CDR3 DNA reads TGTGCCAGCAGTGAGTCGGACAGAATGTATGAAAAACTGTTTTTT.

V is TRBV24-1 and J is TRBJ1-2; a weak D match, TRBD1 (6 bases). Germline-derived CDR1 and CDR2 are KGHDR and SFDVKD. This CDR3 contains 11 residues. V shed 6 bases and J shed 13 bases, with 14 bases lying between them. CDR3 amino acids: CATSSGTSPTF. The DNA of the CDR3 is TGTGCCACCAGTAGCGGGACATCGCCCACCTTC.